These 29 T cell receptor beta chains came from one sample sequenced in a study of neurological immune-mediated disorders. TCRdb itself ran the 5' RACE reads through MiXCR, one entry per CDR3 protein. The table has roughly 31,000 distinct CDR3 sequences, under 30% seen once. Sequencing was done on a sample of CD4+ T cells from blood. The source is a man in his fifties or sixties with HTLV-1-associated myelopathy (HAM/TSP).

In this sample, this clonotype turned up many times. The rearrangement uses TRBV2 and TRBJ2-2; TRBD1 matches 9 bases. Germline loops: CDR1 SNHLY, CDR2 FYNNEI. This CDR3 is built from 14 residues. V lost 7 bases to trimming and J lost 4 bases; unmatched junction nucleotides: 4. The CDR3 nucleotides are TGTGCCAGCACCGGACAGGGGAGCACCGGGGAGCTGTTTTTT. Translation gives CASTGQGSTGELFF.

This clonotype was counted ten times or more. V usage is TRBV5-1 and J usage is TRBJ1-5; possible D gene TRBD1, 6 bases. The CDR3 is 15 residues long. Germline V gives CDR1 SGHRS, CDR2 YFSETQ. V dropped 4 bases and J dropped 2 bases, with 13 bases sitting between them. The CDR3 sequence is CASSPKGGGNQPQHF. CDR3 in DNA: TGCGCCAGCAGCCCTAAGGGGGGGGGCAATCAGCCCCAGCATTTT.

This clonotype was recorded at least ten times. The chain joins TRBV15 to TRBJ1-5, with D unclear. Germline V gives CDR1 LNHNV, CDR2 YYDKDF (reference sequence). Trimming removed 0 bases at V and 3 bases at J, with 3 bases between. CDR3 length: 13 amino acids. Here the CDR3 DNA reads TGTGCCACCAGCAGAGATTTCAATCAGCCCCAGCATTTT. Its translation is CATSRDFNQPQHF.

This sequence joins TRBV7-9 and TRBJ2-1, with 9 nucleotides matching TRBD1. V shed 6 bases, J shed 1 base, and the junction held 4 bases outside the gene matches. Germline V gives CDR1 SEHNR, CDR2 FQNEAQ (reference sequence). This CDR3 is built from 15 residues. The CDR3: CASSLDRGSYNEQFF. CDR3 coding DNA: TGTGCCAGCAGTCTGGACAGGGGTTCCTACAATGAGCAGTTCTTC. Filled out from reference TRBV7-9 and TRBJ2-1, the complete variable domain reads DTGVSQNPRHKITKRGQNVTFRCDPISEHNRLYWYRQTLGQGPEFLTYFQNEAQLEKSRLLSDRFSAERPKGSFSTLEIQRTEQGDSAMYLCASSLDRGSYNEQFFGPGTRLTVL.

The sample holds many counts of this clonotype. The chain combines TRBV10-3 with TRBJ2-7, with D unresolved. The CDR3 sequence is 13 residues long. V was cut by 2 bases and J by 2 bases, with 7 bases left in between. Germline V lookup: CDR1 ENHRY, CDR2 SYGVKD. The CDR3 is CAISERVAYEQYF. The CDR3 region has the DNA TGTGCCATCAGTGAGAGGGTAGCCTACGAGCAGTACTTC.

This sequence joins TRBV14 and TRBJ1-1; a possible D gene is TRBD1 (5 bases). This CDR3 is 11 amino acids long. Trimming removed 5 bases from V and 6 bases from J, with 7 bases in between. CDR1 SGHDN and CDR2 FVKESK come from the germline V gene. CDR3 in amino acids: CASSKGPEAFF. The CDR3 region has the DNA TGTGCCAGCAGCAAGGGACCTGAAGCTTTCTTT.

In this sample, this clonotype turned up many times. V usage is TRBV20-1 and J usage is TRBJ2-1, with D possibly matching TRBD2 (5 bases). V gave up 0 bases and J gave up 0 bases, with 12 bases separating them. CDR1 is DFQATT and CDR2 is SNEGSKA in the germline V gene (reference sequence). This CDR3 is built from 16 residues. The CDR3 reads CSARDATGSSYNEQFF. The CDR3 nucleotides read TGCAGTGCTAGAGACGCAACGGGGAGCTCCTACAATGAGCAGTTCTTC.

By share of the sample, this clonotype is medium-sized. The J gene is TRBJ2-3, the V gene TRBV5-1; D is ambiguous. Germline CDR1 SGHRS, CDR2 YFSETQ. The CDR3 length is 16 residues. Trimming took off 2 bases at V and 0 bases at J, with 13 bases between the two ends. As DNA, the CDR3 is TGCGCCAGCAGCTTAGGGTTCGGGCCTAGCACAGATACGCAGTATTTT. The encoded protein is CASSLGFGPSTDTQYF.

This clonotype appeared many times. This chain joins TRBV29-1 and TRBJ2-7, with D possibly matching TRBD1 (5 bases). The ends were cut back, 4 bases at V and 0 bases at J, with 10 bases in the middle. The CDR3 consists of 13 residues. CDR1 is SQVTM and CDR2 is ANQGSEA in the germline V gene. The CDR3 DNA sequence: TGCAGCGTTGTGACAGCGACCTCCTACGAGCAGTACTTC. This gives the protein CSVVTATSYEQYF.

This clonotype showed up many times. The chain combines TRBV5-1 with TRBJ1-1, with a tentative D call TRBD1 (6 bases). The germline V gene has CDR1 SGHRS and CDR2 YFSETQ. The CDR3 has 18 amino acids. V lost 4 bases and J lost 1, with 23 bases in between. The CDR3, as DNA: TGCGCCAGCAGCCCGGGACTCGGGGGCTTGGTCCGGAACACTGAAGCTTTCTTT. It translates to CASSPGLGGLVRNTEAFF.

This clonotype showed up many times. The chain carries TRBV18 and TRBJ2-5; TRBD2 aligns across 9 bases. The CDR3 extends over 15 amino acids. Germline lookup yields CDR1 KGHSH and CDR2 LQKENI. The V and J ends lost 0 bases and 4 bases, in that order; junction bases with no gene match: 3. CDR3 DNA sequence: TGTGCCAGCTCACCACCGCTAGCGGGAATAGAGACCCAGTACTTC. Translating gives CASSPPLAGIETQYF.

The chain uses TRBV5-4 and TRBJ2-2; D remains unclear. The length of the CDR3 is 15 residues. Between the trimmed V and J ends, which lost 4 bases and 6 bases, there was a span of 16 bases. The germline V gene encodes CDR1 SGHNT and CDR2 YYREEE (reference sequence). This CDR3 reads CASSVVTQSPGELFF. The DNA of the CDR3 is TGTGCCAGCAGCGTGGTTACTCAGAGCCCCGGGGAGCTGTTTTTT.

Ten or more counts support this clonotype. The V and J genes are TRBV3-1 and TRBJ2-7; D remains unclear. CDR3 size: 13 residues. Deletions cut 4 bases from V and 1 base from J, with 8 bases between. The germline V gene encodes CDR1 LGHDT and CDR2 YNNKEL (reference sequence). The chain's CDR3 is CASSLGPSYEQYF. CDR3 in DNA: TGTGCCAGCAGCCTAGGACCTTCCTACGAGCAGTACTTC.

This chain connects TRBV7-2 to TRBJ1-2; TRBD1 agrees at 11 bases. Germline trimming cut 5 bases from V and 0 bases from J; bases unmatched to any gene: 5. This CDR3 is built from 16 residues. The germline gives CDR1 SGHTA, CDR2 FQGNSA. CDR3 region: CASSRGQGAPNYGYTF. The CDR3, as DNA: TGTGCCAGCAGCCGCGGACAGGGGGCCCCTAACTATGGCTACACCTTC.

This clonotype was observed many times. V and J are TRBV5-1 and TRBJ2-3; a possible D gene is TRBD1 (6 bases). Germline CDR1 reads SGHRS; CDR2 reads YFSETQ. The ends were cut back, 0 bases at V and 0 bases at J, with 11 bases in the middle. The CDR3 consists of 16 residues. In nucleotides, the CDR3 is TGCGCCAGCAGCTTGGATGGGGGCGGTAGCACAGATACGCAGTATTTT. Translation: CASSLDGGGSTDTQYF.

There are many counts of this clonotype. The chain combines TRBV12-3 or TRBV12-4 with TRBJ1-5; D may be TRBD1 (6 bases). The CDR3 contains 17 residues. V gave up 0 bases and J gave up 3 bases, with 15 bases separating them. CDR3 in amino acids: CASSLAGHTRANQPQHF. The CDR3 DNA follows: TGTGCCAGCAGTTTAGCGGGACACACAAGGGCCAATCAGCCCCAGCATTTT.

This clonotype was detected many times. The chain uses TRBV20-1 and TRBJ2-7; TRBD2 matches 11 bases. Looked up from germline, CDR1 is DFQATT and CDR2 is SNEGSKA (reference sequence). The V segment lost 6 bases and the J segment 7 bases; nucleotides outside the gene matches: 8. CDR3 length equals 13 residues. Written as DNA, the CDR3 is TGCAGTGCCCCGACTAGCGGGGTGGGGGAGCAGTACTTC. It encodes CSAPTSGVGEQYF.

This clonotype occurred many times. V gene TRBV7-2 combines with J gene TRBJ1-3; 8 bases map to TRBD1. The V and J ends lost 5 bases and 0 bases, in that order; junction bases with no gene match: 3. Germline V gene data show CDR1 as SGHTA and CDR2 as FQGNSA. The CDR3 spans 15 residues. The DNA of the CDR3 is TGTGCCAGCAGCCAGGGGGCGAACTCTGGAAACACCATATATTTT. As protein: CASSQGANSGNTIYF.

This clonotype was detected ten times or more. The rearrangement joins TRBV7-9 to TRBJ1-1; D not resolved. The ends were cut back, 6 bases at V and 1 base at J, with 12 bases in the middle. The CDR3 consists of 14 residues. Germline V gives CDR1 SEHNR, CDR2 FQNEAQ (reference sequence). The CDR3 DNA reads as TGTGCCAGCAGTCACCGGGCGGGGAACACTGAAGCTTTCTTT. As protein: CASSHRAGNTEAFF.

There are many counts of this clonotype. The chain carries TRBV2 and TRBJ2-5, with 14 bases identical to TRBD2. CDR3 length: 13 residues. J gave up 14 bases and V 6 bases, and 8 bases lay outside the gene matches. Germline CDR1 is SNHLY and CDR2 is FYNNEI. Written as DNA, the CDR3 is TGTGCCAGCAGGGGGGGACTAGCGGGAGTCCCTTACTTC. Its translation: CASRGGLAGVPYF. The full variable domain, completed using reference TRBV2 and TRBJ2-5, is EPEVTQTPSHQVTQMGQEVILRCVPISNHLYFYWYRQILGQKVEFLVSFYNNEISEKSEIFDDQFSVERPDGSNFTLKIRSTKLEDSAMYFCASRGGLAGVPYFGPGTRLLVL.

In this sample, this clonotype turned up many times. The chain recombines TRBV12-3 or TRBV12-4 with TRBJ2-1; D is unresolved. There are 15 residues in the CDR3. V dropped 0 bases and J dropped 6 bases, with 12 bases sitting between them. This CDR3 reads CASSLAANVGNEQFF. The CDR3 region has the DNA TGTGCCAGCAGTTTAGCAGCAAACGTCGGCAATGAGCAGTTCTTC.

There are many counts of this clonotype. The rearrangement joins TRBV4-1 to TRBJ1-2; D remains unclear. V shed 1 base and J shed 4 bases, with 13 bases lying between them. CDR1 is MGHRA and CDR2 is YSYEKL in the germline V gene. The CDR3 covers 15 residues. The CDR3 bases are TGCGCCAGCAGCCAAGCGGACGGGGTAGGCTATGGCTACACCTTC. Its translation is CASSQADGVGYGYTF.

In its sample, this clonotype was seen many times. The chain is built from TRBV3-1 and TRBJ2-7; D perhaps matches TRBD2 (6 bases). Germline CDR1 is LGHDT and CDR2 is YNNKEL (reference sequence). V shed 3 bases and J shed 3 bases, with 15 bases lying between them. There are 15 residues in the CDR3. This CDR3 reads CASSHPGGTHYEQYF. The DNA for the CDR3 is TGTGCCAGCAGCCACCCTGGGGGGACCCACTACGAGCAGTACTTC.

This clonotype was recorded at least ten times. V and J are TRBV15 and TRBJ1-2; D is perhaps TRBD1 (5 bases). Germline V gene sequence: CDR1 LNHNV, CDR2 YYDKDF (reference sequence). V lost 8 bases and J lost 2, with 15 bases in between. The CDR3 runs 14 residues. This CDR3 reads CATSKRQSNYGYTF. The CDR3 nucleotides read TGTGCCACCTCAAAGAGACAGTCCAACTATGGCTACACCTTC.

The chain has TRBV20-1 and TRBJ1-2; 9 bases are shared with TRBD1. Germline V gives CDR1 DFQATT, CDR2 SNEGSKA (reference sequence). Trimming at V came to 2 bases and at J to 4 bases, leaving 20 bases not matched to a gene. The CDR3 consists of 19 residues. This chain's CDR3 is CSARRLLGQGLDASYGYTF. DNA of the CDR3: TGCAGTGCTAGACGCCTTTTGGGACAGGGACTTGATGCGTCCTATGGCTACACCTTC.

This clonotype was observed many times. The chain recombines TRBV14 with TRBJ1-1; D remains ambiguous. CDR3 length equals 14 residues. The V gene lost 2 bases and the J gene lost 5 bases, with 12 bases spanning the gap. In germline, CDR1 is SGHDN, CDR2 FVKESK. The CDR3 coding sequence is TGTGCCAGCAGCCAACAGGTGCTTACTACTGAAGCTTTCTTT. It specifies CASSQQVLTTEAFF.

This clonotype was counted at least ten times. The chain employs TRBV5-1 and TRBJ1-2, with 9 bases matching TRBD1. CDR3 length: 14 residues. Germline CDR1 and CDR2: SGHRS and YFSETQ. V lost 1 base to trimming and J lost 4 bases; unmatched junction nucleotides: 2. The CDR3 sequence is CASSLQGQGYGYTF. The DNA of the CDR3 is TGCGCCAGCAGCTTGCAGGGACAGGGCTATGGCTACACCTTC.

This clonotype was counted at least ten times. J is TRBJ2-4 and V is TRBV10-3; D is tentatively TRBD1 or TRBD2 (5 bases each). The CDR3 is made up of 16 amino acids. Per germline, CDR1 ENHRY and CDR2 SYGVKD. V was clipped by 0 bases and J by 7 bases, with 16 bases between them. The DNA of the CDR3 is TGTGCCATCAGTGAGTCAACGGGGCACCAGTTGAACATTCAGTACTTC. Translation gives CAISESTGHQLNIQYF.

This chain uses TRBV5-1 with TRBJ2-5; D may be TRBD1 (6 bases). Trimming shortened V by 0 bases and J by 5 bases, and 17 bases separated the two germline ends. CDR3 length: 16 amino acids. The germline CDR1 and CDR2 sequences are SGHRS and YFSETQ. The CDR3 loop is CASSLAKRGGHETQYF. CDR3 nucleotides: TGCGCCAGCAGCTTGGCCAAGCGTGGGGGCCATGAGACCCAGTACTTC.